Below are 27 T cell receptor beta chains sequenced from a single sample in a study of T-cell memory formation after mild COVID-19. TCRdb redid the calling of the 5' RACE reads with MiXCR, one entry per CDR3 protein. The profile shows 44,000 or so distinct CDR3 sequences, less than 9.5% of them singletons. The sample was PBMCs or a T cell subset sorted from them (not recorded which). The receptors shown here come from an adult woman who had mild COVID-19 (a few samples of this study predate the infection). Cell type and time point are not known.

The chain carries TRBV6-6 and TRBJ2-7, with D tentatively TRBD1 (6 bases). V was shortened by 4 bases and J by 1 base, with 17 bases between the two germline ends. Germline CDR1 and CDR2: MNHNY and SVGAGI (reference sequence). The CDR3 totals 16 residues. This CDR3 is CASSSTKGQNSYEQYF. In nucleotides, the CDR3 is TGTGCCAGCAGTTCGACGAAGGGACAAAATTCCTACGAGCAGTACTTC.

The chain is built from TRBV3-1 and TRBJ2-7; 13 bases are a match to TRBD2. The germline V gene has CDR1 LGHDT and CDR2 YNNKEL (reference sequence). The V segment lost 0 bases and the J segment 8 bases; nucleotides outside the gene matches: 7. The CDR3 is 16 residues long. The CDR3, as DNA: TGTGCCAGCAGCCAAGATCGTAAACTAGCGGGGGGGCAGCAGTACTTC. Protein product: CASSQDRKLAGGQQYF.

This clonotype appeared a few times. The chain recombines TRBV20-1 with TRBJ2-3; TRBD2 matches at 12 bases. Germline loops: CDR1 DFQATT, CDR2 SNEGSKA (reference sequence). Trimming took 5 bases from V and 1 from J; bases not matched to a gene: 10. The CDR3 is made up of 17 amino acids. CDR3 DNA sequence: TGCAGTGCTGAACTAGCGGGAGGTCTTTCGGGCACAGATACGCAGTATTTT. Translated, it gives CSAELAGGLSGTDTQYF.

This clonotype was detected ten times or more. The chain recombines TRBV9 with TRBJ2-2; unclear D gene. Germline assignment: CDR1 SGDLS and CDR2 YYNGEE. The CDR3 spans 11 residues. V was trimmed by 2 bases and J by 6 bases, leaving 2 bases between them. The CDR3 DNA reads TGTGCCAGCAGCGTTTCCGGGGAGCTGTTTTTT. Protein sequence: CASSVSGELFF.

Many counts were recorded for this clonotype. The chain combines TRBV5-1 with TRBJ1-1; 8 nucleotides agree with TRBD1. The germline gives CDR1 SGHRS, CDR2 YFSETQ. There are 15 residues in the CDR3. V gave up 0 bases and J gave up 2 bases; unmatched junction bases: 3. Here the CDR3 DNA reads TGCGCCAGCAGCTTGGACGGACAGGGTAACACTGAAGCTTTCTTT. It codes for CASSLDGQGNTEAFF.

This clonotype was seen more than once but under ten times. V gene TRBV9 combines with J gene TRBJ2-7, with a tentative D call TRBD2 (6 bases). The germline CDR1 and CDR2 sequences are SGDLS and YYNGEE. This CDR3 region has 15 residues. The V end lost 0 bases, the J end lost 5 bases, and 15 bases lay between the germline ends. CDR3: CASSVAASDIDEQYF. The CDR3 region has the DNA TGTGCCAGCAGCGTAGCGGCTAGCGACATCGACGAGCAGTACTTC.

This clonotype was detected many times. The V gene is TRBV27, the J gene TRBJ2-3; tentatively, D is TRBD2 (7 bases). Trimming took 4 bases from V and 11 from J, leaving 10 bases between them. The CDR3 totals 11 residues. Germline CDR1 is MNHEY and CDR2 is SMNVEV (reference sequence). Here the CDR3 reads CASSWRGRQYF. In DNA form, the CDR3 reads TGTGCCAGCAGTTGGCGGGGGCGGCAGTATTTT.

This clonotype has only one observation. V usage is TRBV19 and J usage is TRBJ1-1, with 8 bases that match TRBD1. This CDR3 is 13 amino acids long. The V segment lost 7 bases and the J segment 5 bases; nucleotides outside the gene matches: 6. Germline values: CDR1 LNHDA, CDR2 SQIVND (reference sequence). The CDR3 is CASILGTGTEAFF. For the CDR3, the DNA is TGTGCCAGTATTTTGGGGACAGGAACTGAAGCTTTCTTT.

There are a few counts of this clonotype. The V call is TRBV7-8, the J call TRBJ2-3, with D unclear. CDR3 length: 14 residues. V was shortened by 0 bases and J by 2 bases, with 6 bases between the two germline ends. Germline assignment: CDR1 SGHVS and CDR2 FQNEAQ. CDR3 region: CASSLAEVTDTQYF. The CDR3 nucleotides are TGTGCCAGCAGCTTAGCCGAGGTCACAGATACGCAGTATTTT.

This clonotype was seen ten or more times. This chain uses TRBV24-1 with TRBJ2-3; the match to TRBD1 covers 7 bases. Trimming cost V 5 bases and J 9 bases; bases outside gene matches: 4. Germline V lookup: CDR1 KGHDR, CDR2 SFDVKD. The CDR3 length is 12 residues. CDR3 protein: CATSVVGGTQYF. The CDR3 DNA reads as TGTGCCACCAGTGTAGTAGGGGGCACGCAGTATTTT.

This clonotype was observed many times. The V and J genes are TRBV6-6 and TRBJ2-7, with D hard to call. The V end was cut by 4 bases, the J end by 6 bases, with 13 bases between. The CDR3 sequence is 13 residues long. Germline V lookup: CDR1 MNHNY, CDR2 SVGAGI (reference sequence). The CDR3, as DNA: TGTGCCAGCAGTTTGGTCTCGACGGGCGAGCAGTACTTC. Protein product: CASSLVSTGEQYF.

This clonotype has only a few counts. The chain combines TRBV15 with TRBJ2-3; D call uncertain. This CDR3 has 14 residues. V lost 3 bases to trimming and J lost 1 base, with 8 bases between them. The germline gives CDR1 LNHNV, CDR2 YYDKDF (reference sequence). The CDR3 reads CATSSSPRTDTQYF. DNA for the CDR3: TGTGCCACCAGCAGCTCGCCCCGCACAGATACGCAGTATTTT.

The rearrangement joins TRBV12-3 or TRBV12-4 to TRBJ1-2; TRBD1 matches 10 bases. V lost 5 bases and J lost 2; bases outside the gene matches: 5. This CDR3 has 15 residues. CDR3 sequence reads: CASSPPGQGNYGYTF. CDR3 in DNA: TGTGCCAGCAGTCCCCCGGGACAGGGGAACTATGGCTACACCTTC.

This clonotype was counted only a few times. The chain recombines TRBV5-4 with TRBJ2-7; maybe TRBD2 (5 bases). Trimming cost V 4 bases and J 2 bases, with 13 bases left between them. The CDR3 covers 14 residues. Germline V gene data show CDR1 as SGHNT and CDR2 as YYREEE (reference sequence). In DNA, the CDR3 is TGTGCCAGCAGCATCTCCGGGGTAACCTACGAGCAGTACTTC. Translated: CASSISGVTYEQYF.

This clonotype has a count of ten or more. The rearrangement joins TRBV7-9 to TRBJ2-1; 7 bases fit TRBD1. CDR1 and CDR2 (germline): SEHNR, FQNEAQ (reference sequence). The CDR3 runs 15 residues. The V and J ends lost 1 base and 3 bases, in that order; junction bases with no gene match: 3. The CDR3 here is CASSLGDRVYNEQFF. In DNA form, the CDR3 reads TGTGCCAGCAGCTTAGGAGACAGGGTCTACAATGAGCAGTTCTTC.

With respect to this clonotype: The junction differs from germline at one of its ends, possibly a read error. The chain combines TRBV12-3 or TRBV12-4 with TRBJ2-1, with D tentatively TRBD2 (6 bases). The CDR3 covers 13 residues. CDR3: CTSIREPYNEQFF. Here the CDR3 DNA reads TGTACCAGCATTCGGGAGCCCTACAATGAGCAGTTCTTC.

This clonotype was counted ten times or more. The J gene is TRBJ2-6, the V gene TRBV2; D is unresolved. Deletions cut 7 bases from V and 0 bases from J, with 19 bases between. The germline gives CDR1 SNHLY, CDR2 FYNNEI. This CDR3 has 18 residues. The CDR3 DNA reads TGTGCCAGCAACCCATCCGGAGAGTTCGTCTCTGGGGCCAACGTCCTGACTTTC. This translates into CASNPSGEFVSGANVLTF.

This clonotype was picked up a small number of times. The rearrangement joins TRBV20-1 to TRBJ1-5; weak D call: TRBD1 (5 bases). CDR3 size: 13 residues. Germline V gene lookup returns CDR1 DFQATT and CDR2 SNEGSKA (reference sequence). Trimming took 4 bases from V and 1 from J, leaving 8 bases between them. CDR3 sequence (DNA): TGCAGTGCTACAGGGACCAGCAATCAGCCCCAGCATTTT. Translation gives CSATGTSNQPQHF.

V usage is TRBV3-1 and J usage is TRBJ1-1, with 9 bases lining up with TRBD1. Germline CDR1 LGHDT, CDR2 YNNKEL (reference sequence). The CDR3 length is 13 residues. V shed 4 bases, J shed 11 bases, and the junction held 8 bases outside the gene matches. CDR3 residues: CASSRRGGTGAFF. The CDR3 DNA is TGTGCCAGCAGCCGAAGGGGAGGGACAGGGGCTTTCTTT.

This clonotype appeared many times. This CDR3 is CASSLMERTVPDTQYF. In DNA form, the CDR3 reads TGTGCCAGCAGCTTAATGGAACGGACTGTCCCAGATACGCAGTATTTT. This rearrangement joins TRBV7-8 to TRBJ2-3, with a weak D call TRBD2 (5 bases). Germline CDR1 is SGHVS and CDR2 is FQNEAQ. The ends were cut back, 2 bases at V and 4 bases at J, with 16 bases in the middle. CDR3 size: 16 residues.

This clonotype was observed many times. This rearrangement joins TRBV20-1 to TRBJ1-2, with D uncertain. V was shortened by 6 bases and J by 8 bases, with 10 bases between the two germline ends. The CDR3 extends over 10 amino acids. The germline V gene encodes CDR1 DFQATT and CDR2 SNEGSKA (reference sequence). Here the CDR3 reads CSASGRGYTF. Written as DNA, the CDR3 is TGCAGTGCCTCGGGTAGAGGCTACACCTTC.

This clonotype has ten or more counts. The CDR3 DNA sequence: TGTGCCAGCAGCTTAAGACTAGCGGGGGACGAGCAGTACTTC. Residues: CASSLRLAGDEQYF. This rearrangement joins TRBV7-9 to TRBJ2-7; 12 bases are a match to TRBD2. Germline CDR1 and CDR2: SEHNR and FQNEAQ (reference sequence). V trimming: 2 bases; J trimming: 5 bases; junction bases outside the gene matches: 1. CDR3 length: 14 amino acids.

This clonotype has only a few counts. This chain connects TRBV6-5 to TRBJ1-1; 8 bases are a match to TRBD1. This CDR3 contains 11 residues. Per the germline V gene, CDR1 is MNHEY and CDR2 is SVGAGI. After removal of 6 bases from V and 10 bases from J, the junction contained 4 bases not matched to a gene. The CDR3 region is CASRRQGRAFF. Written as DNA, the CDR3 is TGTGCCAGCAGACGACAGGGGAGAGCTTTCTTT.

There are a few counts of this clonotype. This sequence joins TRBV20-1 and TRBJ2-1; 7 bases agree with TRBD2. V was pared by 0 bases and J by 5 bases, with 16 bases of the junction left unmatched. The CDR3 length is 18 residues. Germline loops: CDR1 DFQATT, CDR2 SNEGSKA (reference sequence). CDR3 residues: CSARDHSRIGGSNNEQFF. The DNA of the CDR3 is TGCAGTGCTAGAGATCATTCTAGGATCGGGGGGTCCAACAATGAGCAGTTCTTC.

V and J are TRBV2 and TRBJ1-2, with TRBD1 identical over 8 bases. Germline CDR1 is SNHLY and CDR2 is FYNNEI. The CDR3 totals 14 residues. V gave up 7 bases and J gave up 3 bases; unmatched junction bases: 7. In nucleotides, the CDR3 is TGTGCCAGCAAGGACAGGGCCTCGGACTATGGCTACACCTTC. Translated: CASKDRASDYGYTF.

This clonotype was counted only a few times. A much larger clone differs by one base, so this may be a read error. The chain employs TRBV6-6 and TRBJ2-7, with TRBD1 matching over 8 bases. The CDR3 covers 13 residues. After removal of 6 bases from V and 3 bases from J, the junction contained 4 bases not matched to a gene. From germline, CDR1 is MNHNY and CDR2 SVGAGI (reference sequence). CDR3 bases: TGTGCCAGCAGGCCCGGACAGGGCTACGAGCAGTACTTC. This translates into CASRPGQGYEQYF.

The chain employs TRBV4-1 and TRBJ2-5; 9 bases line up with TRBD2. Germline CDR1 and CDR2: MGHRA and YSYEKL. J lost 4 bases, V lost 0 bases, and 6 bases had no gene match. This CDR3 contains 16 residues. The CDR3 DNA reads TGCGCCAGCAGCCAAGAGGGGCGGGGGGGCCGAGAGACCCAGTACTTC. Protein sequence: CASSQEGRGGRETQYF.